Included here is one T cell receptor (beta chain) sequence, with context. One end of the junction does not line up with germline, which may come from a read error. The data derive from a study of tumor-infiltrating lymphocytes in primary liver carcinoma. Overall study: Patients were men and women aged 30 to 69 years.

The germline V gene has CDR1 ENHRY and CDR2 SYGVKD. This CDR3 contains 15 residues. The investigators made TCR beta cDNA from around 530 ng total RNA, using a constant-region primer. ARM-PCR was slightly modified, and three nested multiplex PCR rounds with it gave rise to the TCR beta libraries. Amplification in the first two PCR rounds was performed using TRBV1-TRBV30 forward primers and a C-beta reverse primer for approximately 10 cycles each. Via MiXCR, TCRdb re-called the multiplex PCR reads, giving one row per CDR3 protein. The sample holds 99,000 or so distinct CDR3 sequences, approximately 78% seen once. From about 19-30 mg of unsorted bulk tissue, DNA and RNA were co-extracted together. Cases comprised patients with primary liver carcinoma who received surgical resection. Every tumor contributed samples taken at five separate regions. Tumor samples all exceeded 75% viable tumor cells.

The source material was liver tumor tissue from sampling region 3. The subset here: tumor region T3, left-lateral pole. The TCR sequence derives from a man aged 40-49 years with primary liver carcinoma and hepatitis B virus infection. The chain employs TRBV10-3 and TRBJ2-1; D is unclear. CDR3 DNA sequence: TGTGCCTTCAGTGATAGGCAGCTTTCCTACAATGAGCAGTTCTTC. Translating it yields CAFSDRQLSYNEQFF.